This T cell receptor (beta chain) was sequenced in a study of blood T cell repertoires in COVID-19. Study at large: Sites across the United States, Italy and Spain contributed samples from acute and convalescent COVID-19. Nucleic acid was either cDNA or gDNA, and it came from T cells, B-cell-depleted T cells, or PBMCs.

Per the original methods: Researchers report that nucleated cell counts were estimated from reference gene primer amplification. Data came from immunoSEQ multiplex PCR; TCRdb stores just in-frame clones and leaves some out. V and J calls plus clone size are reproduced from that table; the DNA served to infer D and trimming. The profile shows around 200,000 clones, 70% to 85% of them singletons. The origin of this receptor is a human donor in a cohort sampled during active COVID-19. The sequencing sample was made of peripheral blood.

The CDR3 region is CASSLTGGGTEAFF. In DNA, the CDR3 is TGTGCCAGCAGCTTGACAGGGGGCGGAACTGAAGCTTTCTTT. The V and J genes are TRBV5-4 and TRBJ1-1, with TRBD1 matching 9 bases. Germline CDR1 reads SGHNT; CDR2 reads YYREEE (reference sequence). This CDR3 region has 14 residues. V lost 1 base, J lost 5 bases, and 3 bases stayed unmatched.